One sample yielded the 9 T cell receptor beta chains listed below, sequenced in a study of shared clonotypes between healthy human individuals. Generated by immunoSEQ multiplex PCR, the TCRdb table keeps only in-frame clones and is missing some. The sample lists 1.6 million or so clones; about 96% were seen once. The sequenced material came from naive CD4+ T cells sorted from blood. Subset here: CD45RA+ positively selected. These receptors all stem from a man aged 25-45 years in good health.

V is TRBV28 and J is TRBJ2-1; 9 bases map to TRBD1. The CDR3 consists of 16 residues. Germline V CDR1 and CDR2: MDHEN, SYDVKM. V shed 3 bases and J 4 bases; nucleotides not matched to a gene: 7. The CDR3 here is CASSLVIGQGYNEQFF. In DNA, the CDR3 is TGTGCCAGCAGTTTGGTGATTGGACAGGGGTACAATGAGCAGTTCTTC.

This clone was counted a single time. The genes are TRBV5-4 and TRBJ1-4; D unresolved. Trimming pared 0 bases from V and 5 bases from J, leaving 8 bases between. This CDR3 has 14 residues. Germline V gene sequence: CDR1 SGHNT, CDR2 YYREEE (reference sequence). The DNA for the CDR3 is TGTGCCAGCAGCTTGGAGGGATTAAATGAAAAACTGTTTTTT. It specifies CASSLEGLNEKLFF.

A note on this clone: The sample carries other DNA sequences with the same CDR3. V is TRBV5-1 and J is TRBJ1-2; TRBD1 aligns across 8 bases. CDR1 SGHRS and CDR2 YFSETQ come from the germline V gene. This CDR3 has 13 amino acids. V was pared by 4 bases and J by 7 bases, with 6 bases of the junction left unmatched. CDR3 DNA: TGCGCCAGCAGCCCTGGACAGGGCCGTGGCTACACCTTC. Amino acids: CASSPGQGRGYTF.

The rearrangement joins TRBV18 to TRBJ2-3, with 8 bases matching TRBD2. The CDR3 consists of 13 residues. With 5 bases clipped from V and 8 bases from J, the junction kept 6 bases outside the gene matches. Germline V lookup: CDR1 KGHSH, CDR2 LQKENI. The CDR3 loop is CASSGLAQGTQYF. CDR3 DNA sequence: TGTGCCAGCTCAGGACTAGCCCAGGGTACGCAGTATTTT.

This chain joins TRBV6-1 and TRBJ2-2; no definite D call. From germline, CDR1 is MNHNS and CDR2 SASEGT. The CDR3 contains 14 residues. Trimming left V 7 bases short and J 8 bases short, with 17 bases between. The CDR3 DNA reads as TGTGCCAGCAAGGGAAGAGTTGCTGCTGGGGAGCTGTTTTTT. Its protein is CASKGRVAAGELFF.

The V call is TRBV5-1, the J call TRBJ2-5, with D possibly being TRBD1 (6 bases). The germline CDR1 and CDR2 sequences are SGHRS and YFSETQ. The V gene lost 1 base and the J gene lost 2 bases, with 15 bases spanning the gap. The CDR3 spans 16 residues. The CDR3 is CASSLTGTGGQETQYF. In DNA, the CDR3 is TGCGCCAGCAGCTTGACAGGGACGGGTGGTCAAGAGACCCAGTACTTC.

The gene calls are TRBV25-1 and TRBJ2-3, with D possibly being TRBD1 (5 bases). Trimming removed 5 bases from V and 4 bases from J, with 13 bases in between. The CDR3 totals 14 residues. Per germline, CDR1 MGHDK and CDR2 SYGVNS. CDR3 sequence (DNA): TGTGCCAGCAGTATCGCAGGGCTGTCAGATACGCAGTATTTT. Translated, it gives CASSIAGLSDTQYF.

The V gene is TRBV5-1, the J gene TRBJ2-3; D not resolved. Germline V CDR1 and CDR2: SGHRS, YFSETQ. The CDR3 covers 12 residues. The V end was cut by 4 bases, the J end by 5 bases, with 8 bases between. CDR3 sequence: CASSEVKDTQYF. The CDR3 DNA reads TGCGCCAGCAGCGAGGTTAAAGATACGCAGTATTTT. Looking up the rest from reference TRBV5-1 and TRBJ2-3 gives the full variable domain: KAGVTQTPRYLIKTRGQQVTLSCSPISGHRSVSWYQQTPGQGLQFLFEYFSETQRNKGNFPGRFSGRQFSNSRSEMNVSTLELGDSALYLCASSEVKDTQYFGPGTRLTVL.

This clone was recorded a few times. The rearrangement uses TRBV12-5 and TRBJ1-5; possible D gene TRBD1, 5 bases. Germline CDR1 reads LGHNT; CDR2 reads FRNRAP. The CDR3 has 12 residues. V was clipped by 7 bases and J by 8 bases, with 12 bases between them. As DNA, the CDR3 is TGTGCTAGTGCCCGGGGGGACGAGCCCCAGCATTTT. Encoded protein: CASARGDEPQHF.